This entry lists 27 T cell receptor beta chains sequenced from one sample in a study of blood T cell repertoires in COVID-19. TCRdb's table, derived via immunoSEQ multiplex PCR, lists solely in-frame clones and lacks some. The sample has about 68,000 clones, over 75% seen once. Material for sequencing was peripheral blood. The receptors were sampled from a human donor in a cohort sampled during active COVID-19.

The CDR3 sequence is CASSQRPFTGTGGSNYGYTF. The CDR3 coding sequence is TGTGCCAGCAGCCAAAGACCGTTCACGGGGACAGGGGGCTCAAACTATGGCTACACCTTC. V and J are TRBV14 and TRBJ1-2; 12 bases align to TRBD1. CDR1 is SGHDN, CDR2 FVKESK, per germline. Losses at the gene ends were 2 bases for V and 2 bases for J; bases not matched to a gene: 15. The CDR3 is made up of 20 amino acids.

The chain couples TRBV19 to TRBJ1-4; no reliable D call. This CDR3 comprises 15 residues. Trimming removed 9 bases at V and 2 bases at J, with 16 bases between. Germline V gene sequence: CDR1 LNHDA, CDR2 SQIVND (reference sequence). CDR3: CASSPWAATNEKLFF. The CDR3 DNA follows: TGTGCCAGCTCCCCGTGGGCCGCCACTAATGAAAAACTGTTTTTT.

The chain links TRBV19 to TRBJ2-5, with 7 bases matching TRBD2. CDR3 size: 15 residues. J gave up 5 bases and V 6 bases, and 12 bases lay outside the gene matches. Germline CDR1 and CDR2: LNHDA and SQIVND (reference sequence). Here the CDR3 reads CASSEVGGSLETQYF. CDR3 in DNA: TGTGCCAGTAGCGAGGTTGGCGGGAGCTTGGAGACCCAGTACTTC.

The chain links TRBV10-3 to TRBJ1-2; 7 bases line up with TRBD1. Germline assignment: CDR1 ENHRY and CDR2 SYGVKD. The CDR3 extends over 15 amino acids. The J segment lost 4 bases and the V segment lost 5 bases, leaving 10 bases of the junction unmatched. The CDR3 bases are TGTGCCATCAGTAACCTTCTACAGGGGAGCTATGGCTACACCTTC. Its protein product is CAISNLLQGSYGYTF.

The chain employs TRBV6-5 and TRBJ2-7; D is perhaps TRBD2 (7 bases). CDR3 length: 14 amino acids. V shed 6 bases and J shed 3 bases, with 15 bases lying between them. Germline V gene sequence: CDR1 MNHEY, CDR2 SVGAGI. The chain's CDR3 is CASSGGTNHYEQYF. The CDR3 DNA is TGTGCCAGCAGCGGGGGGACAAATCACTACGAGCAGTACTTC.

V and J are TRBV30 and TRBJ1-6, with 11 bases lining up with TRBD1. Germline trimming cut 7 bases from V and 9 bases from J; bases unmatched to any gene: 17. This CDR3 contains 17 residues. Germline V gives CDR1 GTSNPN, CDR2 SVGIG (reference sequence). The CDR3 nucleotides read TGTGCCTACCAGGACAGGGGGCTAGAGTATTCGAGTTCACCCCTCCACTTT. Its translation is CAYQDRGLEYSSSPLHF.

V usage is TRBV19 and J usage is TRBJ2-4; the D is unclear. CDR3 size: 11 residues. Trimming took off 7 bases at V and 8 bases at J, with 9 bases between the two ends. Germline loops: CDR1 LNHDA, CDR2 SQIVND (reference sequence). CDR3 protein: CASTTRDIQYF. The CDR3 DNA sequence: TGTGCCAGTACCACCCGGGACATTCAGTACTTC.

The chain combines TRBV24-1 with TRBJ1-5; 9 nucleotides line up with TRBD1. The CDR3 spans 12 residues. Germline CDR1 KGHDR, CDR2 SFDVKD. The V and J ends lost 12 bases and 4 bases, in that order; junction bases with no gene match: 3. The CDR3 region has the DNA TGTGCCGCAGGGACAGGGAATCAGCCCCAGCATTTT. Its translation is CAAGTGNQPQHF.

CDR3 nucleotides: TGTGCCAGCAGCTCCACTCCTAGAGCAGATACGCAGTATTTT. Its translation: CASSSTPRADTQYF. The V gene is TRBV7-2, the J gene TRBJ2-3; D not resolved. V was pared by 4 bases and J by 4 bases, with 12 bases between. CDR3 size: 14 residues. Germline CDR1 and CDR2: SGHTA and FQGNSA.

The chain couples TRBV10-2 to TRBJ2-1; D might be TRBD2 (6 bases). This CDR3 comprises 14 residues. V was clipped by 5 bases and J by 7 bases, with 15 bases between them. The germline V gene encodes CDR1 WSHSY and CDR2 SAAADI. The CDR3, as DNA: TGCGCCAGCAGTTGGCCTAGGGGAGGTAATGAGCAGTTCTTC. It yields the protein CASSWPRGGNEQFF.

The chain joins TRBV28 to TRBJ1-2; D may be TRBD1 (5 bases). The CDR3 loop spans 14 amino acids. Trimming stripped 4 bases from V and 5 bases from J, with 14 bases between. Germline loops: CDR1 MDHEN, CDR2 SYDVKM. CDR3 DNA sequence: TGTGCCAGCAGTTCGGGACGGGGGAGGTATGGCTACACCTTC. This encodes CASSSGRGRYGYTF.

The genes are TRBV30 and TRBJ1-6; D may be TRBD1 (5 bases). Germline CDR1 reads GTSNPN; CDR2 reads SVGIG (reference sequence). Trimming took 7 bases from V and 4 from J, leaving 11 bases between them. The CDR3 runs 13 residues. CDR3 bases: TGTGCCTTGGGACGGGGTTATAATTCACCCCTCCACTTT. Its translation: CALGRGYNSPLHF.

The chain is built from TRBV25-1 and TRBJ2-2, with 12 bases that match TRBD2. Germline V gene sequence: CDR1 MGHDK, CDR2 SYGVNS. The CDR3 runs to 15 residues. The V segment lost 6 bases and the J segment 7 bases; nucleotides outside the gene matches: 6. CDR3 sequence: CASRSSGRADGELFF. The CDR3 DNA reads as TGTGCCAGCAGATCTAGCGGGAGGGCCGACGGGGAGCTGTTTTTT. The full variable domain, completed using reference TRBV25-1 and TRBJ2-2, is EADIYQTPRYLVIGTGKKITLECSQTMGHDKMYWYQQDPGMELHLIHYSYGVNSTEKGDLSSESTVSRIRTEHFPLTLESARPSHTSQYLCASRSSGRADGELFFGEGSRLTVL.

V usage is TRBV19 and J usage is TRBJ2-1; the D is unclear. With 4 bases removed from V and 8 bases from J, the gap between germline ends came to 9 bases. CDR1 is LNHDA, CDR2 SQIVND, per germline (reference sequence). CDR3 length equals 12 residues. CDR3 sequence (DNA): TGTGCCAGTAGTACCCAGGTCTATGAGCAGTTCTTC. This encodes CASSTQVYEQFF.

The rearrangement links TRBV6-2 or TRBV6-3 to TRBJ1-5, with 8 bases that match TRBD1. Per the germline V gene, CDR1 is MNHEY and CDR2 is SVGEGT. This CDR3 contains 16 residues. The V and J ends lost 0 bases and 8 bases, in that order; junction bases with no gene match: 9. As DNA, the CDR3 is TGTGCCAGCAGTTACTCGATGGGTTCAGGGGGCAAGCCCCAGCATTTT. This translates into CASSYSMGSGGKPQHF.

The V call is TRBV7-9, the J call TRBJ2-3; the match to TRBD1 covers 10 bases. Germline V gene sequence: CDR1 SEHNR, CDR2 FQNEAQ (reference sequence). The CDR3 length is 16 residues. J lost 8 bases, V lost 5 bases, and 13 bases had no gene match. In DNA form, the CDR3 reads TGTGCCAGCAGCACCCGGACAGGGGGAGCACATGGTACGCAGTATTTT. Translated, it gives CASSTRTGGAHGTQYF.

V is TRBV7-2 and J is TRBJ2-3; tentative D call: TRBD2 (6 bases). This CDR3 spans 15 amino acids. Germline V gene lookup returns CDR1 SGHTA and CDR2 FQGNSA. The ends were cut back, 3 bases at V and 0 bases at J, with 10 bases in the middle. The CDR3 region is CASSFTGDSTDTQYF. In nucleotides, the CDR3 is TGTGCCAGCAGCTTTACGGGGGACAGCACAGATACGCAGTATTTT.

This chain links TRBV11-2 with TRBJ1-1, with 7 bases that match TRBD1. Germline values: CDR1 SGHAT, CDR2 FQNNGV. The CDR3 consists of 16 residues. Unmatched junction bases numbered 9, after V lost 3 bases and J lost 2 bases. Written as DNA, the CDR3 is TGTGCCAGCAGCTTTCCGCAGGGGGGAAGCAACACTGAAGCTTTCTTT. It translates to CASSFPQGGSNTEAFF.

The V gene is TRBV18, the J gene TRBJ1-1; D is uncertain. Trimming removed 2 bases from V and 3 bases from J, with 7 bases in between. CDR3 length equals 13 residues. Germline-derived CDR1 and CDR2 are KGHSH and LQKENI. Here the CDR3 reads CASSPGRDTEAFF. In nucleotides, the CDR3 is TGTGCCAGCTCACCAGGGAGGGACACTGAAGCTTTCTTT. The whole variable domain, remainder taken from reference TRBV18 and TRBJ1-1, is NAGVMQNPRHLVRRRGQEARLRCSPMKGHSHVYWYRQLPEEGLKFMVYLQKENIIDESGMPKERFSAEFPKEGPSILRIQQVVRGDSAAYFCASSPGRDTEAFFGQGTRLTVV.

The chain joins TRBV29-1 to TRBJ1-1, with a possible D match to TRBD1 (5 bases). CDR1 is SQVTM, CDR2 ANQGSEA, per germline. The V end lost 6 bases, the J end lost 0 bases, and 8 bases lay between the germline ends. This CDR3 spans 12 amino acids. The CDR3 nucleotides are TGCAGCGTCGTCAGGGTGAACACTGAAGCTTTCTTT. This codes for CSVVRVNTEAFF. Supplemented by reference TRBV29-1 and TRBJ1-1, the full variable domain reads SAVISQKPSRDICQRGTSLTIQCQVDSQVTMMFWYRQQPGQSLTLIATANQGSEATYESGFVIDKFPISRPNLTFSTLTVSNMSPEDSSIYLCSVVRVNTEAFFGQGTRLTVV.

The V and J genes are TRBV10-1 and TRBJ2-7; 7 bases fit TRBD1. J gave up 2 bases and V 4 bases, and 2 bases lay outside the gene matches. Germline CDR1 is WNHNN and CDR2 is SYGVQD (reference sequence). This CDR3 is built from 13 residues. The chain's CDR3 is CASSGDRPYEQYF. The CDR3 nucleotides are TGCGCCAGCAGTGGGGACAGACCCTACGAGCAGTACTTC.

The chain couples TRBV30 to TRBJ1-1; D is ambiguous. V lost 4 bases and J 3 bases, leaving 6 bases between the germline ends. Germline-derived CDR1 and CDR2 are GTSNPN and SVGIG (reference sequence). The CDR3 is 11 residues long. DNA of the CDR3: TGTGCCTGGACAGTGGACACTGAAGCTTTCTTT. It specifies CAWTVDTEAFF.

The chain combines TRBV3-1 (or the pseudogene TRBV3-2) with TRBJ1-3; D is possibly TRBD1 (6 bases). V lost 1 base and J lost 0, with 7 bases in between. The CDR3 has 15 residues. Germline-derived CDR1 and CDR2 are LGHDT and YNNKEL (reference sequence). The CDR3 coding sequence is TGTGCCAGCAGCCAAGGGACAGTCTCTGGAAACACCATATATTTT. Residues: CASSQGTVSGNTIYF.

V usage is TRBV2 and J usage is TRBJ2-7; 7 bases line up with TRBD1. The V segment lost 6 bases and the J segment 2 bases; nucleotides outside the gene matches: 7. CDR3 length: 14 residues. Per the germline V gene, CDR1 is SNHLY and CDR2 is FYNNEI. This CDR3 is CASSINRGAYEQYF. In DNA, the CDR3 is TGTGCCAGCAGCATAAACAGGGGTGCCTACGAGCAGTACTTC.

The chain joins TRBV10-1 to TRBJ2-2, with TRBD1 matching over 7 bases. Germline V gene data show CDR1 as WNHNN and CDR2 as SYGVQD (reference sequence). V shed 5 bases and J 2 bases; nucleotides not matched to a gene: 5. This CDR3 region has 15 residues. The CDR3 is CASSSGTENTGELFF. Here the CDR3 DNA reads TGCGCCAGCAGTTCCGGGACAGAAAACACCGGGGAGCTGTTTTTT.

The chain recombines TRBV28 with TRBJ1-6; D unclear. V dropped 8 bases and J dropped 9 bases, with 11 bases sitting between them. Germline V gives CDR1 MDHEN, CDR2 SYDVKM. CDR3 length: 12 amino acids. CDR3 sequence: CASGGGGSPLHF. The DNA for the CDR3 is TGTGCCAGCGGCGGAGGCGGTTCACCCCTCCACTTT.

The chain uses TRBV28 and TRBJ1-6; maybe TRBD1 (6 bases). Per the germline V gene, CDR1 is MDHEN and CDR2 is SYDVKM. This CDR3 is 17 amino acids long. V lost 6 bases to trimming and J lost 8 bases, with 23 bases between them. CDR3 DNA sequence: TGTGCCAGCAGGCTGAACAGGGTGGCACTCATAGATTCACCCCTCCACTTT. It yields the protein CASRLNRVALIDSPLHF.